Below, one T cell receptor beta chain is given with its context. What it binds is unknown. RNA amounts of about 0.5 to 1 ug underwent reverse transcription with random hexamers. Amplification of the TCR beta CDR3 was carried out by immunoSEQ multiplex PCR, which spanned a total of 54 Vbeta and 13 Jbeta segments. TCRdb reprocessed the immunoSEQ multiplex PCR reads with MiXCR, giving one entry per CDR3 protein. This sample yields 150,000 to 200,000 distinct CDR3 sequences, of which approximately 93% are seen a single time; about 0.09% belongs to the top ten. Trimming removed 9 bases at V and 0 bases at J, with 17 bases between. This CDR3 region has 15 residues. CDR1 and CDR2 from the germline V gene are SEHNR and FQNEAQ (reference sequence). The multiple sclerosis control group comprised treatment-naive patients with stable or active relapsing-remitting disease. CD8+ and CD4+ T cells were negatively isolated; TEMRA cells were FACS-enriched.

This specimen belongs to a study of CD8 T cells in Susac syndrome. Study-wide results and limits: As acknowledged by the study, its TCR sequencing and HLA analysis included a relatively small number of individuals.

The sequenced material came from CD4+ T cells from PBMCs. The receptor's source is a human donor with multiple sclerosis. The chain joins TRBV7-9 to TRBJ1-1; tentatively, D is TRBD1 (5 bases). The CDR3 sequence: CASTGGLYLNTEAFF. The CDR3 DNA sequence: TGTGCCAGTACAGGAGGCCTCTACCTGAACACTGAAGCTTTCTTT. The full variable domain, rest sourced from reference TRBV7-9 and TRBJ1-1, is DTGVSQNPRHKITKRGQNVTFRCDPISEHNRLYWYRQTLGQGPEFLTYFQNEAQLEKSRLLSDRFSAERPKGSFSTLEIQRTEQGDSAMYLCASTGGLYLNTEAFFGQGTRLTVV.